This T cell receptor beta chain derives from a study of cytomegalovirus exposure and HLA in healthy donors. This CDR3 is 14 amino acids long. Germline V lookup: CDR1 MDHEN, CDR2 SYDVKM. V trimming: 2 bases; J trimming: 9 bases; junction bases outside the gene matches: 9. This clone was observed a single time. PCR involved 60 Vbeta and 13 Jbeta primers. Assay used: immunoSEQ multiplex PCR; TCRdb lists only in-frame clones, some missing. This repertoire shows about 98,000 clones, roughly 76% found once; its top ten account for around 1.3%. The specimen sequenced was PBMCs. This sequence was found in a female donor in good health and CMV-seronegative. This chain connects TRBV28 to TRBJ2-7; 8 positions agree with TRBD1. The CDR3 reads CASSLRVDREPQYF. The DNA for the CDR3 is TGTGCCAGCAGTTTAAGAGTGGACAGGGAGCCGCAGTACTTC.